The 24 T cell receptor beta chains below come from one sample, sequenced in a study of cytomegalovirus exposure and HLA in healthy donors. The PCR made use of 60 Vbeta and 13 Jbeta primers. The protocol was immunoSEQ multiplex PCR, while the TCRdb copy is restricted to in-frame clones and leaves out a portion. The sample lists 100,000 to 150,000 clones, around 78% occurring once. The sequencing input was PBMCs. All receptors derive from a man in his fifties or sixties in good health and CMV-seronegative.

In this sample, this clone turned up many times. This chain links TRBV6-5 with TRBJ1-5; D perhaps matches TRBD1 (6 bases). V lost 7 bases and J 4 bases, leaving 11 bases between the germline ends. The CDR3 covers 13 residues. Germline V lookup: CDR1 MNHEY, CDR2 SVGAGI. In DNA form, the CDR3 reads TGTGCCAGCAAAGGACAGATAAATCAGCCCCAGCATTTT. Translation: CASKGQINQPQHF.

The CDR3 DNA sequence: TGTGCCAGCAGCTTAGTGGTAGCGGGGTCCCGGACCCAGTACTTC. It translates to CASSLVVAGSRTQYF. The chain couples TRBV11-2 to TRBJ2-5, with 8 bases aligning to TRBD2. CDR3 length: 15 amino acids. J lost 7 bases, V lost 1 base, and 8 bases had no gene match. The V gene's germline CDR1 is SGHAT and CDR2 FQNNGV.

This clone occurred once. The rearrangement links TRBV7-2 to TRBJ2-1; 8 nucleotides line up with TRBD2. In germline, CDR1 is SGHTA, CDR2 FQGNSA. This CDR3 is built from 14 residues. Trimming at V came to 3 bases and at J to 5 bases, leaving 3 bases not matched to a gene. This CDR3 is CASSFPGGNNEQFF. The CDR3 bases are TGTGCCAGCAGCTTCCCGGGGGGGAACAATGAGCAGTTCTTC.

The V gene is TRBV28, the J gene TRBJ1-4; TRBD1 is a possible D gene (5 bases). Germline CDR1 and CDR2: MDHEN and SYDVKM. The CDR3 is 12 residues long. Trimming took 6 bases from V and 8 from J, leaving 10 bases between them. In DNA form, the CDR3 reads TGTGCCAGCAGCGTCAGGGAAGAAAAACTGTTTTTT. Its translation: CASSVREEKLFF.

This chain uses TRBV15 with TRBJ2-7; 11 bases are shared with TRBD1. The CDR3 is 17 amino acids. Germline assignment: CDR1 LNHNV and CDR2 YYDKDF (reference sequence). The V gene end was trimmed by 0 bases and the J gene end by 5 bases; junction bases not matched to a gene: 9. The CDR3 protein is CATSRDQGQGVWDEQYV. The CDR3 nucleotides are TGTGCCACCAGCAGAGATCAGGGACAGGGGGTCTGGGACGAGCAGTACGTC.

This chain links TRBV25-1 with TRBJ2-7, with a weak D call TRBD1 (5 bases). The CDR3 spans 15 residues. CDR1 and CDR2 from the germline V gene are MGHDK and SYGVNS. The V and J ends lost 4 bases and 2 bases respectively, with 15 bases between them. The CDR3 sequence is CASSGTGGDAYEQYF. CDR3 nucleotide sequence: TGTGCCAGCAGTGGAACAGGTGGCGACGCCTACGAGCAGTACTTC.

This clone occurred a few times. The chain employs TRBV27 and TRBJ2-7; D remains ambiguous. The CDR3 is 14 amino acids. Trimming shortened V by 5 bases and J by 3 bases, and 14 bases separated the two germline ends. CDR1 and CDR2 from the germline V gene are MNHEY and SMNVEV (reference sequence). CDR3 DNA sequence: TGTGCCAGCAGTCTTGGGCGTGCTATCTACGAGCAGTACTTC. This encodes CASSLGRAIYEQYF.

The chain uses TRBV7-2 and TRBJ2-3, with 7 bases lining up with TRBD2. The germline V gene encodes CDR1 SGHTA and CDR2 FQGNSA. The trim removed 1 base at V and 5 bases at J, leaving 3 bases unmatched. The CDR3 runs 14 residues. The CDR3 region has the DNA TGTGCCAGCAGCTTAGAAGCGGGGCGAGATACGCAGTATTTT. It translates to CASSLEAGRDTQYF.

This clone has a single count. The chain is built from TRBV18 and TRBJ1-1; 7 bases align to TRBD1. This CDR3 region has 15 residues. V dropped 3 bases and J dropped 0; count of bases not matched to a gene: 4. CDR1 is KGHSH and CDR2 is LQKENI in the germline V gene. The CDR3, as DNA: TGTGCCAGCTCACCTGCCGGGACAGTGAACACTGAAGCTTTCTTT. Translating it yields CASSPAGTVNTEAFF.

The J gene is TRBJ2-1, the V gene TRBV14; D is possibly TRBD2 (5 bases). Trimming left V 2 bases short and J 0 bases short, with 11 bases between. This CDR3 is 16 amino acids long. Germline CDR1 and CDR2: SGHDN and FVKESK. DNA for the CDR3: TGTGCCAGCAGCCAATATCTCGGGGTCTCCTACAATGAGCAGTTCTTC. This translates into CASSQYLGVSYNEQFF.

The V and J genes are TRBV18 and TRBJ2-7; TRBD1 agrees at 8 bases. The J segment lost 3 bases and the V segment lost 4 bases, leaving 5 bases of the junction unmatched. Germline CDR1 reads KGHSH; CDR2 reads LQKENI. CDR3 length: 14 amino acids. The DNA for the CDR3 is TGTGCCAGCTCACGCGGGACAGGACACTACGAGCAGTACGTC. This codes for CASSRGTGHYEQYV.

This clone was recorded a few times. The J gene is TRBJ2-2, the V gene TRBV7-7; TRBD2 matches at 10 bases. There are 17 residues in the CDR3. Germline V lookup: CDR1 SSHAT, CDR2 FNYEAQ (reference sequence). Losses at the gene ends were 1 base for V and 5 bases for J; bases not matched to a gene: 7. CDR3 sequence (DNA): TGTGCCAGCAGCTTAGACCTAGCGGGGGCCTCTACCGGGGAGCTGTTTTTT. Amino acid sequence: CASSLDLAGASTGELFF. Full variable domain (outside the CDR3, taken from reference TRBV7-7 and TRBJ2-2): GAGVSQSPRYKVTKRGQDVTLRCDPISSHATLYWYQQALGQGPEFLTYFNYEAQPDKSGLPSDRFSAERPEGSISTLTIQRTEQRDSAMYRCASSLDLAGASTGELFFGEGSRLTVL.

This chain links TRBV5-1 with TRBJ1-6, with 7 bases lining up with TRBD1. Trimming removed 0 bases from V and 5 bases from J; junction bases left unmatched: 5. From germline, CDR1 is SGHRS and CDR2 YFSETQ. This CDR3 comprises 16 residues. The CDR3 DNA reads TGCGCCAGCAGCTTGGGGTCAGGGGGTAATAATTCACCCCTCCACTTT. Translating it yields CASSLGSGGNNSPLHF.

This clone has more than one count but fewer than ten. The chain uses TRBV6-1 and TRBJ2-7; 7 bases agree with TRBD1. Per the germline V gene, CDR1 is MNHNS and CDR2 is SASEGT. V shed 6 bases, J shed 4 bases, and the junction held 12 bases outside the gene matches. CDR3 length: 15 amino acids. The CDR3 reads CASRDWGTARYEQYF. CDR3 DNA sequence: TGTGCCAGCAGGGACTGGGGGACAGCTCGTTACGAGCAGTACTTC.

This chain connects TRBV6-1 to TRBJ2-7; D possibly corresponds to TRBD1 (5 bases). The CDR3 is 16 amino acids. CDR1 is MNHNS, CDR2 SASEGT, per germline. The V and J ends lost 4 bases and 5 bases respectively, with 21 bases between them. CDR3 coding DNA: TGTGCCAGCAGTGCCCCTCAGGGCGTTTTTAAGGACGAGCAGTACGTC. Translation gives CASSAPQGVFKDEQYV.

This chain links TRBV2 with TRBJ2-2; 8 bases map to TRBD2. This CDR3 contains 12 residues. CDR1 and CDR2 from the germline V gene are SNHLY and FYNNEI. With V trimmed by 2 bases and J by 16 bases, 6 bases remained unmatched. The CDR3 sequence: CASSESGGGGFF. The CDR3, as DNA: TGTGCCAGCAGTGAAAGCGGGGGCGGTGGGTTTTTT.

This chain joins TRBV6-1 and TRBJ2-3; perhaps TRBD2 as D (5 bases). The length of the CDR3 is 14 residues. Germline assignment: CDR1 MNHNS and CDR2 SASEGT. Trimming cost V 2 bases and J 6 bases, with 12 bases left between them. The CDR3 is CASSEPGSGDTQYF. CDR3 nucleotides: TGTGCCAGCAGTGAACCGGGGTCCGGGGATACGCAGTATTTT.

The J gene is TRBJ2-1, the V gene TRBV19; 10 bases fit TRBD2. Germline CDR1 LNHDA, CDR2 SQIVND (reference sequence). V lost 5 bases to trimming and J lost 5 bases; unmatched junction nucleotides: 3. The CDR3 contains 14 residues. The DNA of the CDR3 is TGTGCCAGTAGTGGGCTAGCGGGGGACAATGAGCAGTTCTTC. Translated, it gives CASSGLAGDNEQFF.

The chain recombines TRBV6-6 with TRBJ1-2; 8 bases map to TRBD1. V dropped 5 bases and J dropped 5; count of bases not matched to a gene: 10. The CDR3 is 15 amino acids. Germline values: CDR1 MNHNY, CDR2 SVGAGI (reference sequence). The CDR3, as DNA: TGTGCCAGCAGTCACCCGGGACAGGAGCTATATGGCTACACCTTC. As protein: CASSHPGQELYGYTF.

J is TRBJ1-6 and V is TRBV19, with a possible D match to TRBD1 (5 bases). Trimming removed 10 bases from V and 9 bases from J, with 25 bases in between. The germline V gene encodes CDR1 LNHDA and CDR2 SQIVND (reference sequence). The CDR3 runs to 16 residues. The CDR3 is CATKGPAGVDFSPLHF. In DNA, the CDR3 is TGTGCCACCAAAGGGCCTGCGGGGGTTGATTTTTCACCCCTCCACTTT.

In this sample, this clone turned up once. V usage is TRBV30 and J usage is TRBJ2-3; TRBD1 might be the D (5 bases). There are 13 residues in the CDR3. Germline CDR1 is GTSNPN and CDR2 is SVGIG (reference sequence). Trimming took 0 bases from V and 4 from J, leaving 8 bases between them. CDR3 nucleotides: TGTGCCTGGAGTGTGAAGGGGTCAGATACGCAGTATTTT. This translates into CAWSVKGSDTQYF. Variable domain in full (rest from reference TRBV30 and TRBJ2-3): SQTIHQWPATLVQPVGSPLSLECTVEGTSNPNLYWYRQAAGRGLQLLFYSVGIGQISSEVPQNLSASRPQDRQFILSSKKLLLSDSGFYLCAWSVKGSDTQYFGPGTRLTVL.

The gene calls are TRBV7-2 and TRBJ1-6; D gene unclear. CDR1 is SGHTA and CDR2 is FQGNSA in the germline V gene. The CDR3 consists of 13 residues. Trimming pared 1 base from V and 8 bases from J, leaving 6 bases between. The DNA of the CDR3 is TGTGCCAGCAGCTTAGACGGAGATTCACCCCTCCACTTT. Its protein is CASSLDGDSPLHF.

The J gene is TRBJ1-6, the V gene TRBV7-9; D remains ambiguous. There are 17 residues in the CDR3. The V and J ends lost 5 bases and 0 bases respectively, with 14 bases between them. The germline CDR1 and CDR2 sequences are SEHNR and FQNEAQ (reference sequence). The CDR3 DNA reads TGTGCCAGCAGCGCTCGAGGGCAGAGCTCCTATAATTCACCCCTCCACTTT. This sequence encodes CASSARGQSSYNSPLHF. The full variable domain, its missing parts supplied by reference TRBV7-9 and TRBJ1-6, is DTGVSQNPRHKITKRGQNVTFRCDPISEHNRLYWYRQTLGQGPEFLTYFQNEAQLEKSRLLSDRFSAERPKGSFSTLEIQRTEQGDSAMYLCASSARGQSSYNSPLHFGNGTRLTVT.

The chain is built from TRBV5-4 and TRBJ2-7, with 10 positions matching TRBD1. This CDR3 comprises 15 residues. V gave up 4 bases and J gave up 2 bases; unmatched junction bases: 6. Germline V lookup: CDR1 SGHNT, CDR2 YYREEE (reference sequence). The CDR3 reads CASSAGQGGTYEQYF. In DNA form, the CDR3 reads TGTGCCAGCAGCGCCGGACAGGGGGGAACCTACGAGCAGTACTTC.